The next 19 T cell receptor beta chains were all read from a single sample in a study of T-cell reconstitution after alpha-beta-depleted transplantation in children. The TCRbeta library was prepared with unique molecular identifiers. MiXCR, run by TCRdb on the PCR reads, gives a single entry per CDR3 protein. The sample has about 580,000 distinct CDR3 sequences, under 30% seen once. The sequences come from PBMCs, mostly from graft donor cells, collected 360 days after TCRalphabeta/CD19-depleted stem cell transplant. These receptors came from a boy in the first two years of life who had a stem cell transplant for acute myeloid leukemia, so the T cells may come from the graft donor.

The sample holds a few counts of this clonotype. The chain joins TRBV20-1 to TRBJ1-3, with 7 positions matching TRBD1. The CDR3 consists of 14 residues. V trimming: 5 bases; J trimming: 3 bases; junction bases outside the gene matches: 7. Germline CDR1 reads DFQATT; CDR2 reads SNEGSKA (reference sequence). The CDR3 loop reads CSAQGQFGGNTIYF. DNA for the CDR3: TGCAGTGCTCAGGGACAGTTCGGTGGAAACACCATATATTTT.

This clonotype was seen more than once but under ten times. The chain has TRBV6-1 and TRBJ2-2; 8 bases are shared with TRBD1. Germline V gene lookup returns CDR1 MNHNS and CDR2 SASEGT. This CDR3 is built from 14 residues. V lost 5 bases, J lost 9 bases, and 8 bases stayed unmatched. In DNA form, the CDR3 reads TGTGCCAGCAGTCAGCCAGGGGGCAAGCGGGAGCTGTTTTTT. Translating gives CASSQPGGKRELFF.

In its sample, this clonotype was seen many times. The chain links TRBV11-2 to TRBJ1-3; 8 nucleotides agree with TRBD1. In germline, CDR1 is SGHAT, CDR2 FQNNGV. The trim removed 4 bases at V and 8 bases at J, leaving 4 bases unmatched. The CDR3 loop spans 13 amino acids. Here the CDR3 DNA reads TGTGCCAGCAGCTACGACAGGGGCGACACCATATATTTT. Encoded protein: CASSYDRGDTIYF.

This clonotype was counted many times. This chain links TRBV6-1 with TRBJ1-1; D is unresolved. The V gene's germline CDR1 is MNHNS and CDR2 SASEGT. Trimming left V 4 bases short and J 1 base short, with 19 bases between. This CDR3 is 17 amino acids long. CDR3 protein: CASSVGPALTQNTEAFF. The CDR3 nucleotides are TGTGCCAGCAGTGTTGGGCCGGCACTTACCCAGAACACTGAAGCTTTCTTT.

In its sample, this clonotype was seen a few times. The gene calls are TRBV6-1 and TRBJ2-3; D possibly uses TRBD1 or TRBD2 (6 bases each). Germline V lookup: CDR1 MNHNS, CDR2 SASEGT. The CDR3 loop spans 18 amino acids. Trimming stripped 6 bases from V and 0 bases from J, with 22 bases between. CDR3 residues: CASRAEGQGRLSTDTQYF. The DNA of the CDR3 is TGTGCCAGCAGGGCGGAGGGGCAGGGGCGCCTAAGCACAGATACGCAGTATTTT.

This clonotype has more than one count but fewer than ten. This chain uses TRBV20-1 with TRBJ1-5; 7 bases map to TRBD1. V lost 1 base, J lost 1 base, and 4 bases stayed unmatched. The CDR3 is made up of 15 amino acids. The germline V gene has CDR1 DFQATT and CDR2 SNEGSKA (reference sequence). CDR3 coding DNA: TGCAGTGCTAGAGGAGGGGGACAGAGCAATCAGCCCCAGCATTTT. It translates to CSARGGGQSNQPQHF.

This clonotype showed up just a few times. This chain uses TRBV6-5 with TRBJ1-1, with 11 bases fitting TRBD1. After removal of 0 bases from V and 5 bases from J, the junction contained 2 bases not matched to a gene. Germline V gene lookup returns CDR1 MNHEY and CDR2 SVGAGI. The CDR3 is 15 residues long. The CDR3 DNA sequence: TGTGCCAGCAGTTACTCGGGACAGGGGGGTACTGAAGCTTTCTTT. Protein: CASSYSGQGGTEAFF.

This clonotype was observed many times. The rearrangement joins TRBV15 to TRBJ2-5; D may be TRBD1 (6 bases). Germline V gene sequence: CDR1 LNHNV, CDR2 YYDKDF (reference sequence). With 0 bases removed from V and 2 bases from J, the gap between germline ends came to 13 bases. This CDR3 has 16 residues. The CDR3 nucleotides are TGTGCCACCAGCAGAGATACAGGGCCAGGGCAAGAGACCCAGTACTTC. Protein: CATSRDTGPGQETQYF. Combining the CDR3 with reference TRBV15 and TRBJ2-5 gives the whole variable domain DAMVIQNPRYQVTQFGKPVTLSCSQTLNHNVMYWYQQKSSQAPKLLFHYYDKDFNNEADTPDNFQSRRPNTSFCFLDIRSPGLGDTAMYLCATSRDTGPGQETQYFGPGTRLLVL.

This clonotype was seen at least ten times. The chain links TRBV20-1 to TRBJ2-7, with D unresolved. Between the trimmed V and J ends, which lost 3 bases and 0 bases, there was a span of 12 bases. The CDR3 spans 14 residues. Germline CDR1 reads DFQATT; CDR2 reads SNEGSKA (reference sequence). CDR3 nucleotides: TGCAGTGCTAGCCCTTCAGGTACCTCCTACGAGCAGTACGTC. Its translation is CSASPSGTSYEQYV.

This clonotype was observed a handful of times. The chain couples TRBV20-1 to TRBJ2-7; 10 bases are shared with TRBD1. Per the germline V gene, CDR1 is DFQATT and CDR2 is SNEGSKA (reference sequence). The J segment lost 3 bases and the V segment lost 5 bases, leaving 10 bases of the junction unmatched. The CDR3 is 15 amino acids. The DNA for the CDR3 is TGCAGTGCTTCAAACACCAGGACAGGGGGCTACGAGCAGTACTTC. The encoded protein is CSASNTRTGGYEQYF.

This clonotype was found a few times. V usage is TRBV12-3 or TRBV12-4 and J usage is TRBJ2-2, with 9 bases that match TRBD1. This CDR3 spans 15 amino acids. V gave up 7 bases and J gave up 4 bases; unmatched junction bases: 7. In DNA, the CDR3 is TGTGCCAGCACCCAAGGGACAGGGCGCACCGGGGAGCTGTTTTTT. The encoded protein is CASTQGTGRTGELFF.

This clonotype was detected only a few times. CDR3 bases: TGTGCCAGCAGCCGAACTAGCGGGGGGAGAGATACGCAGTATTTT. This translates into CASSRTSGGRDTQYF. This rearrangement joins TRBV7-6 to TRBJ2-3; 12 positions agree with TRBD2. This CDR3 is built from 15 residues. Losses at the gene ends were 5 bases for V and 5 bases for J; bases not matched to a gene: 5. Germline-derived CDR1 and CDR2 are SGHVS and FNYEAQ.

This clonotype was seen repeatedly, ten times or more. J is TRBJ1-5 and V is TRBV20-1; D may be TRBD1 (5 bases). The CDR3 is made up of 15 amino acids. V gave up 3 bases and J gave up 0 bases, with 12 bases separating them. From germline, CDR1 is DFQATT and CDR2 SNEGSKA (reference sequence). The CDR3 nucleotides are TGCAGTGCTAGTTCAGGGCGGTATAGCAATCAGCCCCAGCATTTT. Translated: CSASSGRYSNQPQHF.

This clonotype appeared a few times. The V and J genes are TRBV12-3 or TRBV12-4 and TRBJ2-1, with TRBD2 matching 10 bases. The V gene end was trimmed by 3 bases and the J gene end by 0 bases; junction bases not matched to a gene: 5. The CDR3 covers 17 residues. In DNA form, the CDR3 reads TGTGCCAGCAGTTTTGGTAGCGGGGGGCTCTCCTACAATGAGCAGTTCTTC. Encoded protein: CASSFGSGGLSYNEQFF.

In its sample, this clonotype was seen a few times. The chain joins TRBV5-6 to TRBJ2-1; D tentatively fits TRBD1 or TRBD2 (6 bases each). Trimming took 0 bases from V and 8 from J, leaving 9 bases between them. The CDR3 totals 13 residues. Germline assignment: CDR1 SGHDT and CDR2 YYEEEE. The CDR3 region is CASSLGGGHEQFF. The CDR3 coding sequence is TGTGCCAGCAGCTTGGGAGGGGGGCATGAGCAGTTCTTC. The complete variable domain, with remaining parts taken from reference TRBV5-6 and TRBJ2-1, reads DAGVTQSPTHLIKTRGQQVTLRCSPKSGHDTVSWYQQALGQGPQFIFQYYEEEERQRGNFPDRFSGHQFPNYSSELNVNALLLGDSALYLCASSLGGGHEQFFGPGTRLTVL.

This clonotype was observed a handful of times. The chain carries TRBV29-1 and TRBJ1-1; D ambiguous. Germline values: CDR1 SQVTM, CDR2 ANQGSEA. The CDR3 loop spans 14 amino acids. The germline V and J ends were trimmed by 4 bases and 3 bases, with 15 bases remaining between them. Written as DNA, the CDR3 is TGCAGCGTTGTCACTGGCGGTTGGGACACTGAAGCTTTCTTT. Translating gives CSVVTGGWDTEAFF.

The chain recombines TRBV5-4 with TRBJ1-1, with a tentative D call TRBD1 (5 bases). CDR3 length: 13 residues. V was trimmed by 4 bases and J by 3 bases, leaving 10 bases between them. Looked up from germline, CDR1 is SGHNT and CDR2 is YYREEE (reference sequence). Here the CDR3 reads CASSRGDDTEAFF. CDR3 in DNA: TGTGCCAGCAGCCGGGGGGATGACACTGAAGCTTTCTTT. The whole variable domain, filled in from reference TRBV5-4 and TRBJ1-1, reads ETGVTQSPTHLIKTRGQQVTLRCSSQSGHNTVSWYQQALGQGPQFIFQYYREEENGRGNFPPRFSGLQFPNYSSELNVNALELDDSALYLCASSRGDDTEAFFGQGTRLTVV.

There are many counts of this clonotype. V gene TRBV5-1 combines with J gene TRBJ1-1, with 10 positions matching TRBD1. V dropped 0 bases and J dropped 4; count of bases not matched to a gene: 3. In germline, CDR1 is SGHRS, CDR2 YFSETQ. This CDR3 is 15 amino acids long. Here the CDR3 reads CASSLVGQGTTEAFF. The DNA of the CDR3 is TGCGCCAGCAGCTTGGTGGGACAGGGGACCACTGAAGCTTTCTTT.

This clonotype has just a few counts. The J gene is TRBJ1-5, the V gene TRBV6-1, with a tentative D call TRBD1 (6 bases). V was clipped by 6 bases and J by 11 bases, with 17 bases between them. This CDR3 is 13 amino acids long. Germline V gives CDR1 MNHNS, CDR2 SASEGT. This CDR3 reads CASRTDGQLAQHF. The CDR3 coding sequence is TGTGCCAGCAGAACAGACGGACAGCTGGCCCAGCATTTT.